A single sample gave rise to the 7 T cell receptor beta chains below, sequenced in a study of CD8 T cells in Susac syndrome. Reverse transcription of roughly 0.45 to 1 ug RNA used random hexamers. TCRdb used MiXCR to reprocess the immunoSEQ multiplex PCR reads, holding one entry per CDR3 protein. The top ten clones hold 0.15% to 0.2% of a sample with about 150,000 distinct CDR3 sequences, roughly 95% of them seen once. The sequencing input was CD4+ T cells from PBMCs. The receptors originated from a human donor with Susac syndrome.

The chain is built from TRBV29-1 and TRBJ2-5; D is uncertain. CDR1 is SQVTM and CDR2 is ANQGSEA in the germline V gene. The CDR3 totals 12 residues. Trimming shortened V by 4 bases and J by 3 bases, and 9 bases separated the two germline ends. Here the CDR3 reads CSVVAREETQYF. CDR3 DNA sequence: TGCAGCGTTGTGGCTAGAGAAGAGACCCAGTACTTC.

CDR3 bases: TGCGCCAGCAGCCAAAGGCGGGGGGGCCGCACAGATACGCAGTATTTT. Translated: CASSQRRGGRTDTQYF. The rearrangement joins TRBV4-1 to TRBJ2-3; TRBD2 matches 9 bases. Looked up from germline, CDR1 is MGHRA and CDR2 is YSYEKL. With V trimmed by 2 bases and J by 1 base, 4 bases remained unmatched. CDR3 length: 16 amino acids.

J is TRBJ2-1 and V is TRBV7-6; 9 nucleotides match TRBD1. Germline trimming cut 5 bases from V and 3 bases from J; bases unmatched to any gene: 11. The germline gives CDR1 SGHVS, CDR2 FNYEAQ. This CDR3 is 17 amino acids long. CDR3 amino acids: CASSPEQGALIYNEQFF. The CDR3 coding sequence is TGTGCCAGCAGCCCCGAACAGGGGGCACTGATCTACAATGAGCAGTTCTTC.

The rearrangement uses TRBV3-1 and TRBJ2-1; D not certain. The CDR3 is 15 residues long. Germline CDR1 LGHDT, CDR2 YNNKEL (reference sequence). Trimming took 1 base from V and 5 from J, leaving 12 bases between them. The CDR3 region is CASSQVGPSHNEQFF. CDR3 DNA sequence: TGTGCCAGCAGCCAAGTTGGACCTAGTCACAATGAGCAGTTCTTC.

This chain links TRBV19 with TRBJ1-5, with D hard to call. The CDR3 totals 13 residues. Germline lookup yields CDR1 LNHDA and CDR2 SQIVND (reference sequence). Deletions cut 6 bases from V and 0 bases from J, with 6 bases between. The CDR3 sequence is CASSPDSNQPQHF. CDR3 DNA sequence: TGTGCCAGTAGCCCGGATAGCAATCAGCCCCAGCATTTT.

This clonotype appeared a few times. The J gene is TRBJ2-5, the V gene TRBV13; 10 nucleotides match TRBD2. In germline, CDR1 is PRHDT, CDR2 FYEKMQ (reference sequence). V shed 6 bases and J 1 base; nucleotides not matched to a gene: 5. The length of the CDR3 is 15 residues. In nucleotides, the CDR3 is TGTGCCAGCAGTTTACGGACTAGCGGCCAAGAGACCCAGTACTTC. It is translated as CASSLRTSGQETQYF.

The rearrangement uses TRBV29-1 and TRBJ1-2, with D uncertain. The CDR3 consists of 11 residues. The ends were cut back, 3 bases at V and 4 bases at J, with 6 bases in the middle. Germline CDR1 and CDR2: SQVTM and ANQGSEA. This CDR3 is CSVDGPYGYTF. The CDR3 nucleotides are TGCAGCGTTGATGGTCCCTATGGCTACACCTTC.